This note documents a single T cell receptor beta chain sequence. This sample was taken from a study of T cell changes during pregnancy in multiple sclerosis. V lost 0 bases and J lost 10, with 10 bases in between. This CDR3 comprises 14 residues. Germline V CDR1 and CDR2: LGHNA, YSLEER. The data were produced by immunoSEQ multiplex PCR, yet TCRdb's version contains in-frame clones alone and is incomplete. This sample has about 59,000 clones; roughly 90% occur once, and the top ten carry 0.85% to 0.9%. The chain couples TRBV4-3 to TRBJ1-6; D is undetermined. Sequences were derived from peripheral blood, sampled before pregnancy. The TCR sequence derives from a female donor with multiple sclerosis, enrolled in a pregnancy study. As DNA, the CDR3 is TGCGCCAGCAGCCAAGACGTGGCAGGCTCACCCCTCCACTTT. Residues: CASSQDVAGSPLHF.